What follows are 16 T cell receptor beta chains derived from one specimen sequenced in a study of CD8 T cells in ankylosing spondylitis. Study-level results: Several highly homologous variants made up a TCR beta motif that seemed to typify ankylosing spondylitis blood.

TCRdb processed the 5' RACE reads anew with MiXCR; each CDR3 protein has one entry. The sample records about 460,000 distinct CDR3 sequences, approximately 5% being singletons. Their antigens are not known. Material: blood, either unsorted or a sorted T cell fraction (not recorded which). These TCRs come from a male donor with ankylosing spondylitis.

In this sample, this clonotype turned up many times. The rearrangement links TRBV6-2 or TRBV6-3 to TRBJ2-4; 7 bases are shared with TRBD2. The J call may be in error: the DNA end matches TRBJ2-1 better. The CDR3 has 16 residues. The germline V gene encodes CDR1 MNHEY and CDR2 SVGEGT. The CDR3 sequence: CASSYSGAGHKNIQFF. In nucleotides, the CDR3 is TGTGCCAGCAGTTACTCGGGAGCGGGGCACAAAAACATTCAGTTCTTC.

This clonotype has a handful of counts. The chain joins TRBV20-1 to TRBJ2-4; 11 bases match TRBD2. CDR1 and CDR2 (germline): DFQATT, SNEGSKA (reference sequence). This CDR3 is built from 15 residues. V lost 3 bases to trimming and J lost 9 bases; unmatched junction nucleotides: 10. CDR3 nucleotide sequence: TGCAGTGCTAGGTCGGTAGCGGGAGGGCCGGGCATTCAGTACTTC. Residues: CSARSVAGGPGIQYF.

In its sample, this clonotype was seen many times. The V call is TRBV9, the J call TRBJ2-5; 9 bases are a match to TRBD1. Per the germline V gene, CDR1 is SGDLS and CDR2 is YYNGEE. The CDR3 sequence is 13 residues long. Trimming cost V 4 bases and J 5 bases; bases outside gene matches: 3. The CDR3 nucleotides read TGTGCCAGCAGCTTCGGACAGGGGGAGACCCAGTACTTC. Its protein is CASSFGQGETQYF.

This clonotype occurred many times. The chain links TRBV20-1 to TRBJ2-1, with TRBD2 matching 11 bases. V lost 5 bases to trimming and J lost 2 bases; unmatched junction nucleotides: 5. This CDR3 region has 15 residues. The germline gives CDR1 DFQATT, CDR2 SNEGSKA (reference sequence). The CDR3: CSAEPSGRTYNEQFF. The CDR3 nucleotides are TGCAGTGCTGAGCCTAGCGGGAGGACCTACAATGAGCAGTTCTTC.

In its sample, this clonotype was seen many times. This CDR3 is CATSDHLLAGDTDTQYF. For the CDR3, the DNA is TGTGCCACCAGTGATCACCTACTAGCGGGTGATACAGATACGCAGTATTTT. The chain recombines TRBV24-1 with TRBJ2-3; 9 nucleotides align to TRBD2. The CDR3 has 17 residues. CDR1 is KGHDR, CDR2 SFDVKD, per germline. V dropped 3 bases and J dropped 3; count of bases not matched to a gene: 9.

This clonotype occurred many times. Sequence at one end of the junction differs from germline and may be a read error. The chain recombines TRBV29-1 with TRBJ1-3; weak D call: TRBD1 (5 bases). Germline CDR1 reads SQVTM; CDR2 reads ANQGSEA. There are 9 residues in the CDR3. The CDR3 DNA reads TGCAGCGTGGACCGGGACTGGTCTTTT. This gives the protein CSVDRDWSF.

The table lists this clonotype with many counts. The chain joins TRBV12-3 or TRBV12-4 to TRBJ2-7; D is undetermined. CDR3 length: 11 amino acids. V dropped 3 bases and J dropped 5 bases, with 5 bases sitting between them. The CDR3 region has the DNA TGTGCCAGCAGTTTGAGCCACGAGCAGTACTTC. This gives the protein CASSLSHEQYF.

This clonotype appeared many times. V gene TRBV20-1 combines with J gene TRBJ1-1; 7 nucleotides align to TRBD1. V shed 0 bases, J shed 3 bases, and the junction held 7 bases outside the gene matches. This CDR3 is 15 amino acids long. The germline CDR1 and CDR2 sequences are DFQATT and SNEGSKA (reference sequence). This chain's CDR3 is CSARDPRQGHTEAFF. The CDR3 bases are TGCAGTGCTAGAGATCCGCGACAGGGACACACTGAAGCTTTCTTT.

The table lists this clonotype with many counts. The CDR3 loop is CASSAGQGFDEQYF. The CDR3 DNA reads as TGTGCCAGCAGTGCGGGACAGGGGTTCGACGAGCAGTACTTC. This chain connects TRBV27 to TRBJ2-7; 10 bases are shared with TRBD1. After removal of 5 bases from V and 5 bases from J, the junction contained 6 bases not matched to a gene. This CDR3 contains 14 residues. CDR1 MNHEY and CDR2 SMNVEV come from the germline V gene (reference sequence).

This clonotype has a count of ten or more. The V gene is TRBV24-1, the J gene TRBJ2-7; D gene unclear. Germline V gives CDR1 KGHDR, CDR2 SFDVKD. Trimming shortened V by 3 bases and J by 1 base, and 21 bases separated the two germline ends. This CDR3 has 18 residues. For the CDR3, the DNA is TGTGCCACCAGTGATCCCGAAGGTAAGTCAGGCCCTTCCTACGAGCAGTACTTC. As protein: CATSDPEGKSGPSYEQYF.

This clonotype appeared many times. The V call is TRBV12-3 or TRBV12-4, the J call TRBJ2-4, with D possibly matching TRBD2 (5 bases). CDR3 size: 14 residues. Between the trimmed V and J ends, which lost 5 bases and 8 bases, there was a span of 16 bases. The CDR3 coding sequence is TGTGCCAGCAGTCCCGGAGGACTGGAGGACATTCAGTACTTC. Its translation: CASSPGGLEDIQYF.

The CDR3 region has the DNA TGTGCCAGCAGGATGACTTGGAATGAGCAGTTCTTC. Protein: CASRMTWNEQFF. This chain joins TRBV6-2 or TRBV6-3 and TRBJ2-1; D gene uncertain. Germline CDR1 and CDR2: MNHEY and SVGEGT. CDR3 length: 12 amino acids. Trimming shortened V by 6 bases and J by 7 bases, and 10 bases separated the two germline ends.

The table lists this clonotype with many counts. The V gene is TRBV29-1, the J gene TRBJ2-1; 9 bases are a match to TRBD1. V gave up 4 bases and J gave up 12 bases; unmatched junction bases: 13. The CDR3 covers 14 residues. Per the germline V gene, CDR1 is SQVTM and CDR2 is ANQGSEA. The CDR3 coding sequence is TGCAGCGTTGCCCCCGGGACAGGGAGTGTTGGGCAGTTCTTC. Amino acids: CSVAPGTGSVGQFF.

This clonotype came up many times. The chain joins TRBV5-1 to TRBJ2-2; unclear D gene. Looked up from germline, CDR1 is SGHRS and CDR2 is YFSETQ. The CDR3 sequence is 16 residues long. V was clipped by 4 bases and J by 0 bases, with 13 bases between them. CDR3 in amino acids: CASSLYDWTNTGELFF. CDR3 in DNA: TGCGCCAGCAGCCTATACGACTGGACGAACACCGGGGAGCTGTTTTTT.

This clonotype came up many times. V gene TRBV5-1 combines with J gene TRBJ2-1, with 14 bases that match TRBD2. The trim removed 0 bases at V and 10 bases at J, leaving 9 bases unmatched. From germline, CDR1 is SGHRS and CDR2 YFSETQ. There are 17 residues in the CDR3. The DNA for the CDR3 is TGCGCCAGCAGCTTGGGGGACGGGACTAGCGGGAGAGGAGAGCAGTTCTTC. This encodes CASSLGDGTSGRGEQFF.

The table lists this clonotype with many counts. The CDR3 coding sequence is TGCAGCGTTGGACCCGGGACAGGGGTCTTAGAGACCCAGTACTTC. This encodes CSVGPGTGVLETQYF. J is TRBJ2-5 and V is TRBV29-1; TRBD1 aligns across 10 bases. The CDR3 has 15 amino acids. In germline, CDR1 is SQVTM, CDR2 ANQGSEA. V shed 4 bases and J 4 bases; nucleotides not matched to a gene: 9.